This T cell receptor beta chain stems from a study of beta chain features in type 1 diabetes. About the study: Sorted cells examined across all samples numbered 95 million to 120 million. Findings and caveats of the study: More deletions and fewer insertions at VDJ junctions were found in patients with type 1 diabetes. A cDNA-based sequencing approach could over-represent cells with high TCR expression.

Cell sorting via CD45RO/CCR7/CD25/CD127/CD95/CD27 was performed to obtain CD4+ naive, central memory, regulatory and stem cell-like memory cells. Germline V gene lookup returns CDR1 SGDLS and CDR2 YYNGEE. CDR3 length: 13 amino acids. Trimming removed 1 base from V and 2 bases from J, with 6 bases in between. Investigators reverse transcribed all isolated RNA, so they sequenced expressed TCRB transcripts. TCRdb's table, derived via immunoSEQ multiplex PCR, lists solely in-frame clones and lacks some. The repertoire has around 250,000 clones, more than 65% of them found once; the top ten carry about 0.05%. Concerning this clone: Its antigen remains unknown.

The sequence derives from a man younger than 40 in good health. The specimen sequenced was naive CD4+ T cells from blood. This chain joins TRBV9 and TRBJ2-5; no clear D gene. The CDR3 loop reads CASSVNFQETQYF. DNA for the CDR3: TGTGCCAGCAGCGTAAACTTTCAAGAGACCCAGTACTTC.